This is a list of T cell receptor beta chains from one sample in a study of T cells after yellow fever vaccination. TCRdb redid the calling of the 5' RACE reads with MiXCR, one entry per CDR3 protein. The sample records 200,000 to 250,000 distinct CDR3 sequences, more than 3% being singletons. The material sequenced was CD4+ T cells sorted from PBMCs, taken 10 days after the yellow fever booster vaccination. These TCRs come from a man younger than 30 who received the YFV17D yellow fever vaccine. The CDR3 runs from the conserved cysteine through the conserved F or W. The D gene is left open where the match is weak. For some rows the clone size is stated as once, few or many, or as a class when expanded; others skip it.

d_gene	v_gene	j_gene	abundance	CDR3nt	CDR3aa
.	TRBV19	TRBJ1-5	.	TGTGCCAGTAGTATTTCCGCTCAGCCCCAGCATTTT	CASSISAQPQHF
.	TRBV28	TRBJ2-2	many	TGTGCCAGCATCCTGACTAACACCGGGGAGCTGTTTTTT	CASILTNTGELFF
.	TRBV7-2	TRBJ2-6	.	TGTGCCAGCAGGGGCGGGGGGGCCAACGTCCTGACTTTC	CASRGGGANVLTF
.	TRBV6-1	TRBJ1-5	many	TGTGCCAGCAGTGGCCAGGGATATAGCAATCAGCCCCAGCATTTT	CASSGQGYSNQPQHF
.	TRBV7-9	TRBJ2-5	many	TGTGCCAGCAGCGCTAACACTGGAGAGACCCAGTACTTC	CASSANTGETQYF
.	TRBV7-2	TRBJ1-4	many	TGTGCCAGCAGCGCGGCGGGGGAAAAACTGTTTTTT	CASSAAGEKLFF
.	TRBV19	TRBJ2-4	few	TGTGCCAGTAGTATAGATGGGGGCCGACAGGTCAACATTCAGTACTTC	CASSIDGGRQVNIQYF
.	TRBV11-2	TRBJ2-5	many	TGTGCCAGCACCGGAGGGGGGGTGACCAGCCGGGGAACCCAGTACTTC	CASTGGGVTSRGTQYF
TRBD2	TRBV20-1	TRBJ2-1	many	TGCAGTGCCGGGCGGGGGGTGTACAATGAGCAGTTCTTC	CSAGRGVYNEQFF
.	TRBV7-3	TRBJ2-3	many	TGTGCCAGCAGCTTAAAATACACAGATACGCAGTATTTT	CASSLKYTDTQYF
TRBD2	TRBV6-5	TRBJ2-3	many	TGTGCCAGCAGTCGACTAGCGGTCACAGATACGCAGTATTTT	CASSRLAVTDTQYF
.	TRBV7-2	TRBJ1-1	many	TGTGCCAGCAGCTTATCGTACACTGAAGCTTTCTTT	CASSLSYTEAFF
.	TRBV21-1	TRBJ1-4	few	TGTGCCAGCAGCAAAGGGCAAGGGGACACAAAAATTGCAACTAATGAAAAACTGTTTTTT	CASSKGQGDTKIATNEKLFF
.	TRBV5-1	TRBJ2-5	few	TGCGCCAGCAGCTTGGATTGGGGGGCTAGACCTCCATCCGAAGAGACCCAGTACTTC	CASSLDWGARPPSEETQYF
TRBD1	TRBV4-2	TRBJ2-7	many	TGTGCCAGCAGCCCAGCATCAGGGACAGGGAGAACCTACGAGCAGTACTTC	CASSPASGTGRTYEQYF
.	TRBV5-1	TRBJ1-5	many	TGCGCCAGCAGCTTGGTAGGTGGCAATCAGCCCCAGCATTTT	CASSLVGGNQPQHF
.	TRBV11-2	TRBJ2-5	many	TGTGCCAGCAGCTTGAGAACAGGGTCAGAGACCCAGTACTTC	CASSLRTGSETQYF
.	TRBV7-2	TRBJ2-2	few	TGTGCCAGCAGCTTAGCGGCGCCAGGGGTAACCGGGGAGCTGTTTTTT	CASSLAAPGVTGELFF
.	TRBV4-3	TRBJ1-6	.	TGCGCCAGCAGCGGAGAAACGAAGAATTCACCCCTCCACTTT	CASSGETKNSPLHF
.	TRBV6-5	TRBJ1-3	.	TGTGCCAGCAGTTACGCAGGGTATGGAAACACCATATATTTT	CASSYAGYGNTIYF
.	TRBV4-3	TRBJ2-2	few	TGCGCCAGCAGCCAAGATCGTGGAGTTCCCGGGGAGCTGTTTTTT	CASSQDRGVPGELFF
TRBD1	TRBV6-5	TRBJ1-4	.	TGTGCCAGCAGTTACTCGGACAGGGTGGCAAAACTGTTTTTT	CASSYSDRVAKLFF
.	TRBV5-1	TRBJ2-7	.	TGCGCCAGCAGCCGAGTAGAGAACGAGCAGTACTTC	CASSRVENEQYF
TRBD1	TRBV5-1	TRBJ2-4	.	TGCGCCAGCAGCGGCCGGGACAGGGGCGACATTCAGTACTTC	CASSGRDRGDIQYF
.	TRBV9	TRBJ1-5	many	TGTGCCAGCAGCGTAGGGGGTAATAGCAATCAGCCCCAGCATTTT	CASSVGGNSNQPQHF
.	TRBV4-2	TRBJ1-5	many	TGTGCCAGCACCCCATCGCTAGTTAGCAATCAGCCCCAGCATTTT	CASTPSLVSNQPQHF
TRBD1	TRBV4-3	TRBJ2-2	few	TGCGCCAGCAGCCAAGATCGACAGGGATACACCGGTGGGGAGCTGTTTTTT	CASSQDRQGYTGGELFF
TRBD1	TRBV7-2	TRBJ2-4	many	TGTGCCAGCAGCTTAGCGCAAGGACAGGGAGTCAAAAACATTCAGTACTTC	CASSLAQGQGVKNIQYF
.	TRBV12-3/TRBV12-4	TRBJ1-1	many	TGTGCCAGCAGTTTCCCCGGGGAGACTGAAGCTTTCTTT	CASSFPGETEAFF
TRBD1	TRBV7-2	TRBJ2-3	many	TGTGCCAGCGGAGAGACCGGACAGGGCCCAGATACGCAGTATTTT	CASGETGQGPDTQYF
TRBD2	TRBV20-1	TRBJ2-1	.	TGCGGGCTAGCGGGGTGGAATGAGCAGTTCTTC	CGLAGWNEQFF
.	TRBV5-4	TRBJ1-5	many	TGTGCCAGCAGCTTGGGAGGGAGTAGAAATCAGCCCCAGCATTTT	CASSLGGSRNQPQHF
.	TRBV15	TRBJ2-2	many	TGTGCCACCAGCAAATTAGGGGAGCTGTTTTTT	CATSKLGELFF
.	TRBV4-3	TRBJ1-3	many	TGCGCCAGCAGCCAGGCCAAAAGCTCTGGAAACACCATATATTTT	CASSQAKSSGNTIYF
.	TRBV29-1	TRBJ2-5	.	TGCAGCGTTTTCAGGACAGGAGGGATCGAGACCCAGTACTTC	CSVFRTGGIETQYF
TRBD1	TRBV7-9	TRBJ1-1	many	TGTGCCAGCAGCGATAACAGGGGGCTGAGCACTGAAGCTTTCTTT	CASSDNRGLSTEAFF
TRBD2	TRBV5-1	TRBJ2-1	many	TGCGCCAGCCGGACTAGCGGGGAGTACAATGAGCAGTTCTTC	CASRTSGEYNEQFF
TRBD2	TRBV30	TRBJ2-1	.	TGTGCCTGGACTTTGGGACTAGCGGGGGGCGTGAATGAGCAGTTCTTC	CAWTLGLAGGVNEQFF
TRBD2	TRBV20-1	TRBJ2-3	few	TGCAGTGCACCGGGGGGTCGGCAGTATTTT	CSAPGGRQYF
.	TRBV2	TRBJ2-1	.	TGTGCCAGCAGGATGGGTGAGCAGTTCTTC	CASRMGEQFF
.	TRBV5-4	TRBJ2-2	few	TGTGCCAGCAGCAAAGGGACGGACACGAGCACCGGGGAGCTGTTTTTT	CASSKGTDTSTGELFF
.	TRBV5-5	TRBJ1-3	few	TGTGCCAGCAGCTTGGGGACATTTACTGGAAACACCATATATTTT	CASSLGTFTGNTIYF